The T cell receptor (beta chain) under discussion was sequenced for a study of T cell changes during pregnancy in multiple sclerosis. Germline CDR1 and CDR2: SGHTA and FQGNSA. The CDR3 has 16 residues. V trimming: 0 bases; J trimming: 9 bases; junction bases outside the gene matches: 11. Generated by immunoSEQ multiplex PCR, the TCRdb table keeps only in-frame clones and is missing some. The sample contains around 33,000 clones, around 87% of which appear only once. The rearrangement joins TRBV7-2 to TRBJ2-7, with TRBD2 identical over 10 bases. Sequenced here: CD4+ T cells from peripheral blood mononuclear cells, sampled in the third trimester of pregnancy. The TCR originated in a female donor in good health, enrolled as a control in a pregnancy study. The CDR3 is CASSLALSSGSLGQYF. DNA of the CDR3: TGTGCCAGCAGCTTAGCGTTGTCTAGCGGGAGTTTAGGGCAGTACTTC.